The next 30 T cell receptor beta chains were all read from a single sample in a study of blood T cell repertoires in COVID-19. The protocol was immunoSEQ multiplex PCR, while the TCRdb copy is restricted to in-frame clones and leaves out a portion. The repertoire holds more than 13,000 clones, with 85% to 90% as singletons. Sample: peripheral blood. The receptors were gathered from a woman in her 70s in a cohort sampled during active or convalescent COVID-19.

This clone was counted once. The chain links TRBV18 to TRBJ1-2; TRBD1 is a possible D gene (6 bases). CDR1 is KGHSH and CDR2 is LQKENI in the germline V gene. The CDR3 has 13 residues. Between the trimmed V and J ends, which lost 2 bases and 7 bases, there was a span of 11 bases. CDR3 amino acids: CASSPGGGGGYTF. CDR3 bases: TGTGCCAGCTCACCAGGGGGCGGAGGTGGCTACACCTTC.

The chain employs TRBV5-1 and TRBJ2-5; 11 bases are shared with TRBD2. Germline V lookup: CDR1 SGHRS, CDR2 YFSETQ. The CDR3 extends over 17 amino acids. Trimming at V came to 0 bases and at J to 4 bases, leaving 8 bases not matched to a gene. The CDR3 coding sequence is TGCGCCAGCAGCTTGGCTCTAGCGGGGGGAACGGGAGAGACCCAGTACTTC. It codes for CASSLALAGGTGETQYF.

The rearrangement uses TRBV18 and TRBJ2-1; D not certain. V was cut by 3 bases and J by 7 bases, with 7 bases left in between. The germline V gene encodes CDR1 KGHSH and CDR2 LQKENI. The CDR3 runs 12 residues. The CDR3 bases are TGTGCCAGCTCACCGCCTAGTAATGAGCAGTTCTTC. Translating gives CASSPPSNEQFF.

The chain couples TRBV18 to TRBJ2-7; D is ambiguous. V lost 4 bases, J lost 2 bases, and 9 bases lay in between. The CDR3 is 13 amino acids. Germline V gives CDR1 KGHSH, CDR2 LQKENI. The CDR3 DNA reads as TGTGCCAGCTCACTGGCTTTTACCTACGAGCAGTACTTC. Protein product: CASSLAFTYEQYF.

The rearrangement links TRBV7-2 to TRBJ1-3; D is perhaps TRBD1 (6 bases). CDR1 is SGHTA and CDR2 is FQGNSA in the germline V gene. The CDR3 consists of 17 residues. V lost 5 bases and J lost 0, with 17 bases in between. CDR3 sequence (DNA): TGTGCCAGCAGCCCCGGAAGGGGGTACGGCTCTGGAAACACCATATATTTT. Residues: CASSPGRGYGSGNTIYF.

This clone appeared a single time. The J gene is TRBJ2-1, the V gene TRBV24-1; a weak D match, TRBD2 (5 bases). Trimming pared 1 base from V and 8 bases from J, leaving 8 bases between. The CDR3 is 13 residues long. The germline V gene has CDR1 KGHDR and CDR2 SFDVKD. In nucleotides, the CDR3 is TGTGCCACCAGTGATTTCCTCGGGGATGAGCAGTTCTTC. Protein sequence: CATSDFLGDEQFF.

The chain links TRBV7-2 to TRBJ1-4, with 7 bases matching TRBD1. The CDR3 runs 15 residues. Germline CDR1 reads SGHTA; CDR2 reads FQGNSA. The ends lost 1 base at V and 7 bases at J; junction bases unmatched: 6. CDR3 amino acids: CASSLGRAGGEKLFF. As DNA, the CDR3 is TGTGCCAGCAGCTTAGGGAGGGCAGGGGGTGAAAAACTGTTTTTT.

The chain combines TRBV9 with TRBJ2-2, with 8 bases aligning to TRBD1. The V gene's germline CDR1 is SGDLS and CDR2 YYNGEE. V lost 3 bases, J lost 6 bases, and 16 bases stayed unmatched. This CDR3 region has 18 residues. The CDR3 spells CASSAYLGTGGTAGELFF. The CDR3 DNA follows: TGTGCCAGCAGCGCTTACTTAGGGACAGGTGGGACGGCCGGGGAGCTGTTTTTT.

The CDR3 sequence: CASSYDSNSPLHF. The CDR3 coding sequence is TGTGCCAGCAGCTACGACAGTAATTCACCCCTCCACTTT. The rearrangement links TRBV5-6 to TRBJ1-6; possible D gene TRBD1, 5 bases. This CDR3 is built from 13 residues. CDR1 SGHDT and CDR2 YYEEEE come from the germline V gene. Deletions cut 3 bases from V and 6 bases from J, with 7 bases between.

The chain combines TRBV6-2 or TRBV6-3 with TRBJ2-1; D gene ambiguous. The CDR3 spans 15 residues. Germline assignment: CDR1 MNHEY and CDR2 SVGEGT. V was cut by 4 bases and J by 0 bases, with 10 bases left in between. The CDR3 DNA sequence: TGTGCCAGCAGTTCCCACAAAAGCTCCTACAATGAGCAGTTCTTC. Translated, it gives CASSSHKSSYNEQFF.

This chain connects TRBV15 to TRBJ2-1; the D gene is possibly TRBD2 (5 bases). Germline loops: CDR1 LNHNV, CDR2 YYDKDF (reference sequence). The CDR3 has 15 amino acids. V was shortened by 0 bases and J by 6 bases, with 12 bases between the two germline ends. The CDR3 region is CATSRERTLINEQFF. The CDR3 region has the DNA TGTGCCACCAGCAGAGAGAGGACTCTTATCAATGAGCAGTTCTTC.

The chain employs TRBV19 and TRBJ1-2; D might be TRBD1 (5 bases). The CDR3 is 14 residues long. The ends were cut back, 5 bases at V and 6 bases at J, with 16 bases in the middle. CDR1 and CDR2 from the germline V gene are LNHDA and SQIVND (reference sequence). As DNA, the CDR3 is TGTGCCAGTAGTTTCGGCAGGGTTGGAAATGGCTACACCTTC. This gives the protein CASSFGRVGNGYTF.

The rearrangement uses TRBV5-1 and TRBJ2-3; perhaps TRBD2 as D (5 bases). The V end lost 3 bases, the J end lost 6 bases, and 14 bases lay between the germline ends. This CDR3 spans 14 amino acids. Germline CDR1 and CDR2: SGHRS and YFSETQ. In nucleotides, the CDR3 is TGCGCCAGCAGCTCGGACGTAGGCGGGGATACGCAGTATTTT. Its translation is CASSSDVGGDTQYF. Looking up the rest from reference TRBV5-1 and TRBJ2-3 gives the full variable domain: KAGVTQTPRYLIKTRGQQVTLSCSPISGHRSVSWYQQTPGQGLQFLFEYFSETQRNKGNFPGRFSGRQFSNSRSEMNVSTLELGDSALYLCASSSDVGGDTQYFGPGTRLTVL.

The V gene is TRBV7-2, the J gene TRBJ2-2, with a tentative D call TRBD2 (6 bases). The germline gives CDR1 SGHTA, CDR2 FQGNSA. This CDR3 comprises 15 residues. V was shortened by 5 bases and J by 8 bases, with 18 bases between the two germline ends. CDR3 sequence reads: CASSPQTRALGELFF. The CDR3, as DNA: TGTGCCAGCAGCCCCCAGACTAGGGCTTTGGGGGAGCTGTTTTTT.

V gene TRBV4-1 combines with J gene TRBJ2-3, with TRBD2 matching over 10 bases. The junction had 8 bases not matched to a gene; V was cut back by 4 bases and J by 4 bases. The CDR3 has 16 amino acids. Germline loops: CDR1 MGHRA, CDR2 YSYEKL. The CDR3 bases are TGCGCCAGCAGCCCACGAGCGGGGGGGCGGTCAGATACGCAGTATTTT. Translating gives CASSPRAGGRSDTQYF.

The chain's CDR3 is CATRDRIIRMDTEAFF. In DNA form, the CDR3 reads TGTGCCACCCGCGACAGGATCATTAGAATGGACACTGAAGCTTTCTTT. The chain has TRBV24-1 and TRBJ1-1, with D possibly TRBD1 on 6 matching bases. In germline, CDR1 is KGHDR, CDR2 SFDVKD. V was pared by 9 bases and J by 3 bases, with 22 bases between. The CDR3 consists of 16 residues.

This clone came up once. The chain is built from TRBV3-1 (or the pseudogene TRBV3-2) and TRBJ2-7; 7 nucleotides align to TRBD1. There are 12 residues in the CDR3. CDR1 and CDR2 (germline): LGHDT, YNNKEL (reference sequence). The ends lost 4 bases at V and 3 bases at J; junction bases unmatched: 0. The CDR3 loop reads CASSPGGYEQYF. CDR3 DNA sequence: TGTGCCAGCAGCCCAGGGGGCTACGAGCAGTACTTC.

The chain joins TRBV3-1 (or the pseudogene TRBV3-2) to TRBJ2-5, with D hard to call. The CDR3 is 13 residues long. The germline V gene encodes CDR1 LGHDT and CDR2 YNNKEL (reference sequence). Trimming took 5 bases from V and 5 from J, leaving 12 bases between them. The CDR3 DNA is TGTGCCAGCAGCTTAGCCCCCCAGGAGACCCAGTACTTC. The encoded protein is CASSLAPQETQYF.

The chain carries TRBV24-1 and TRBJ2-2; the match to TRBD1 covers 7 bases. This CDR3 has 16 residues. Germline trimming cut 4 bases from V and 4 bases from J; bases unmatched to any gene: 8. Germline CDR1 is KGHDR and CDR2 is SFDVKD. The DNA of the CDR3 is TGTGCCACCAGTGACGATAACAGGGGTGCCACCGGGGAGCTGTTTTTT. Translated: CATSDDNRGATGELFF.

The chain has TRBV21-1 and TRBJ1-2. TRBV21-1 is termed a pseudogene. The CDR3 is 14 residues long. CDR3 amino acids: CASSGFEGVYGYTF. The CDR3 DNA follows: TGTGCCAGCAGTGGGTTTGAGGGCGTGTATGGCTACACCTTC.

CDR3 DNA: TGTGCCAGCAGTTTATTGCGGTATTACGAGCAGTACTTC. Amino acid sequence: CASSLLRYYEQYF. The rearrangement uses TRBV12-3 or TRBV12-4 and TRBJ2-7; D uncertain. The CDR3 sequence is 13 residues long. V dropped 2 bases and J dropped 4 bases, with 9 bases sitting between them.

This chain uses TRBV2 with TRBJ1-4, with a possible D match to TRBD1 (6 bases). V lost 6 bases and J 12 bases, leaving 11 bases between the germline ends. CDR3 length: 11 amino acids. Germline values: CDR1 SNHLY, CDR2 FYNNEI. The DNA of the CDR3 is TGTGCCAGCAGCCGGGACACCGAACTGTTTTTT. Translating it yields CASSRDTELFF.

In its sample, this clone was seen a few times. The gene calls are TRBV19 and TRBJ1-2; D not resolved. Germline V lookup: CDR1 LNHDA, CDR2 SQIVND (reference sequence). This CDR3 spans 12 amino acids. V lost 5 bases, J lost 3 bases, and 7 bases lay in between. CDR3 sequence (DNA): TGTGCCAGTAGTGCTGACTACTATGGCTACACCTTC. Translated: CASSADYYGYTF.

V gene TRBV18 combines with J gene TRBJ2-7; tentative D call: TRBD1 (5 bases). CDR1 is KGHSH, CDR2 LQKENI, per germline. Trimming stripped 3 bases from V and 4 bases from J, with 16 bases between. There are 15 residues in the CDR3. The CDR3 DNA is TGTGCCAGCTCACCTTCCAGGGTGCTTTTTTACGAGCAGTACTTC. Encoded protein: CASSPSRVLFYEQYF.

This clone was observed once. This chain connects TRBV28 to TRBJ1-2; no firm D call. Germline loops: CDR1 MDHEN, CDR2 SYDVKM. The V and J ends lost 4 bases and 4 bases respectively, with 13 bases between them. There are 14 residues in the CDR3. The CDR3 DNA reads TGTGCCAGCAGTTCCCCGGGAACAACCTATGGCTACACCTTC. The encoded protein is CASSSPGTTYGYTF.

The chain employs TRBV24-1 and TRBJ1-1; D call uncertain. The germline gives CDR1 KGHDR, CDR2 SFDVKD. Trimming cost V 7 bases and J 7 bases, with 12 bases left between them. The length of the CDR3 is 12 residues. Here the CDR3 DNA reads TGTGCCACCAGGGGTGCCGGGAGTGAAGCTTTCTTT. This translates into CATRGAGSEAFF.

The V gene is TRBV7-2, the J gene TRBJ1-6; D unresolved. Germline V gives CDR1 SGHTA, CDR2 FQGNSA. The CDR3 loop spans 13 amino acids. V shed 7 bases and J shed 13 bases, with 17 bases lying between them. The CDR3: CASTLILMEPLHF. DNA for the CDR3: TGTGCCAGCACCCTGATTTTGATGGAGCCCCTCCACTTT.

The rearrangement links TRBV18 to TRBJ2-4; 8 bases are shared with TRBD2. The CDR3 is 17 residues long. Per germline, CDR1 KGHSH and CDR2 LQKENI. Germline trimming cut 2 bases from V and 0 bases from J; bases unmatched to any gene: 6. The CDR3: CASSPMSGGLAKNIQYF. The CDR3 DNA reads as TGTGCCAGCTCACCAATGTCGGGGGGGCTAGCCAAAAACATTCAGTACTTC.

The rearrangement joins TRBV7-9 to TRBJ1-1; tentatively, D is TRBD1 (6 bases). This CDR3 is 14 amino acids long. Deletions cut 5 bases from V and 3 bases from J, with 13 bases between. CDR1 is SEHNR, CDR2 FQNEAQ, per germline (reference sequence). DNA of the CDR3: TGTGCCAGCAGCCGCGACAGGATTGACACTGAAGCTTTCTTT. Its translation: CASSRDRIDTEAFF.

This chain uses TRBV6-2 or TRBV6-3 with TRBJ1-2, with TRBD1 matching 8 bases. There are 15 residues in the CDR3. The J segment lost 6 bases and the V segment lost 2 bases, leaving 8 bases of the junction unmatched. Germline V gives CDR1 MNHEY, CDR2 SVGEGT. CDR3 nucleotide sequence: TGTGCCAGCAGTTACAATGCAGGGGGCTTAAATGGCTACACCTTC. Translating gives CASSYNAGGLNGYTF.